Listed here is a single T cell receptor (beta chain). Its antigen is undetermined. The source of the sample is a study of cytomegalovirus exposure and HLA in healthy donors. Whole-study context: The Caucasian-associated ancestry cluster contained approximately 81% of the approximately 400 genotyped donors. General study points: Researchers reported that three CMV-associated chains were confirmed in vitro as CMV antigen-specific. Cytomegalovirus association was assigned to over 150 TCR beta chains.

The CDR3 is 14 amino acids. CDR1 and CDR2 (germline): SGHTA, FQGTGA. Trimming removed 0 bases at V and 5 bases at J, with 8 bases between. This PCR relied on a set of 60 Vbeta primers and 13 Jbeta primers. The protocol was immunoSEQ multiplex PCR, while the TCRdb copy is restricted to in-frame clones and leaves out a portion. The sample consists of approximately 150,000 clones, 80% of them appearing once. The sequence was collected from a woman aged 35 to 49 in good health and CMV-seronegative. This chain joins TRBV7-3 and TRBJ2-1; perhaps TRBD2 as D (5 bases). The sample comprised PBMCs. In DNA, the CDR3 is TGTGCCAGCAGCTTAACACGCGGGCACAATGAGCAGTTCTTC. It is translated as CASSLTRGHNEQFF. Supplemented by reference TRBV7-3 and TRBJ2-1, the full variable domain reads GAGVSQTPSNKVTEKGKYVELRCDPISGHTALYWYRQSLGQGPEFLIYFQGTGAADDSGLPNDRFFAVRPEGSVSTLKIQRTERGDSAVYLCASSLTRGHNEQFFGPGTRLTVL.